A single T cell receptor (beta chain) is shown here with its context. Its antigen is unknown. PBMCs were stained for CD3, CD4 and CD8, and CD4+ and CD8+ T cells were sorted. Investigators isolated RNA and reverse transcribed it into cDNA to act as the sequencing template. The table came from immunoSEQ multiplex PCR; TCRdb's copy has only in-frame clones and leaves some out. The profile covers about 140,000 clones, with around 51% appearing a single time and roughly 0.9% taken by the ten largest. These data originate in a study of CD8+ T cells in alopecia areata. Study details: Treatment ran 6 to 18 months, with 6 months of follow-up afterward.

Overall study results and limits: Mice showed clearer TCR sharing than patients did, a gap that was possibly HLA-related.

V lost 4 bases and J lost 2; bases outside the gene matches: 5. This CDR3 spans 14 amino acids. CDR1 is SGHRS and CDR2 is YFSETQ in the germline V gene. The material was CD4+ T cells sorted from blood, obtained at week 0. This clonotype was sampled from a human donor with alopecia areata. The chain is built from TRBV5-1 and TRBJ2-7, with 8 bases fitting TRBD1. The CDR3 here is CASSAVQGAYEQYF. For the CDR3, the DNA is TGCGCCAGCAGCGCCGTACAGGGGGCCTACGAGCAGTACTTC.